The text below deals with one T cell receptor beta chain. The antigen is not known. The source of the sample is a study of OX40 agonist ivuxolimab in advanced cancers. Blood draws occurred at baseline, cycle 4 day 1, and cycle 7 day 1. Overall study findings and caveats: A proportion of nonresponders additionally exhibited low normalized T-cell clonal expansion. At doses 0.1 to 3.0 mg/kg, CD4+ and CD8+ clones expanded. CD8+ T cells showed, on average, more clonal expansion than CD4+ cells.

V lost 0 bases to trimming and J lost 2 bases; unmatched junction nucleotides: 3. In germline, CDR1 is PRHDT, CDR2 FYEKMQ (reference sequence). The CDR3 covers 17 residues. Only in-frame clones appear in the TCRdb table, and some are missing; sequencing was by immunoSEQ multiplex PCR. The table lists tens of thousands of clones, 87% of them singletons. The chain uses TRBV13 and TRBJ2-3, with 12 bases identical to TRBD2. This sample comprised CD4+ or CD8+ T cells sorted from blood, obtained in a trial of the OX40 agonist ivuxolimab. The sequence derives from an adult with an advanced solid tumor such as melanoma, head and neck, liver or kidney cancer. The CDR3 here is CASSLGASGGATDTQYF. The CDR3 DNA reads as TGTGCCAGCAGCTTAGGGGCTAGCGGGGGGGCCACAGATACGCAGTATTTT.